One and the same sample provided the 22 T cell receptor beta chains below, sequenced in a study of T cells in Graves' hyperthyroidism and ophthalmopathy. RNA transcripts were the template for amplifying TCR beta CDR3 regions. Researchers ran a first-round RT-PCR on the TCR CDR3 using the HTBI primer set. TCRdb reanalysed the multiplex PCR reads using MiXCR and keeps one entry per CDR3 protein. The sample lists nearly 600,000 distinct CDR3 sequences, 13% to 15% occurring once. Sequencing was done on a sample of blood. These receptors all stem from a woman aged 18-29 years with Graves' ophthalmopathy.

This clonotype was observed at least ten times. The CDR3 DNA sequence: TGTGCCAGCACTGGGGAGGGGATTGGGGAGACCCAGTACTTC. Its protein product is CASTGEGIGETQYF. The rearrangement uses TRBV2 and TRBJ2-5, with 7 positions matching TRBD2. CDR1 and CDR2 from the germline V gene are SNHLY and FYNNEI. The V segment lost 7 bases and the J segment 5 bases; nucleotides outside the gene matches: 10. This CDR3 is built from 14 residues. Complete variable domain (other parts from reference TRBV2 and TRBJ2-5): EPEVTQTPSHQVTQMGQEVILRCVPISNHLYFYWYRQILGQKVEFLVSFYNNEISEKSEIFDDQFSVERPDGSNFTLKIRSTKLEDSAMYFCASTGEGIGETQYFGPGTRLLVL.

V gene TRBV18 combines with J gene TRBJ1-1, with D possibly matching TRBD1 (6 bases). The CDR3 totals 16 residues. V was pared by 5 bases and J by 0 bases, with 16 bases between. Germline values: CDR1 KGHSH, CDR2 LQKENI. CDR3 coding DNA: TGTGCCAGCTCATCCGGCAGGGGACCTTTGAACACTGAAGCTTTCTTT. It translates to CASSSGRGPLNTEAFF.

This clonotype has ten or more counts. This chain links TRBV6-2 or TRBV6-3 with TRBJ1-2; TRBD1 agrees at 8 bases. With V trimmed by 7 bases and J by 6 bases, 10 bases remained unmatched. From germline, CDR1 is MNHEY and CDR2 SVGEGT. The CDR3 runs 14 residues. CDR3: CASNLQGGLDGYTF. The CDR3 nucleotides read TGTGCCAGCAATCTACAGGGGGGCCTTGATGGCTACACCTTC.

This clonotype has ten or more counts. The V gene is TRBV27, the J gene TRBJ2-7; 9 positions agree with TRBD2. The CDR3 sequence is 14 residues long. The J segment lost 4 bases and the V segment lost 5 bases, leaving 6 bases of the junction unmatched. Germline CDR1 reads MNHEY; CDR2 reads SMNVEV (reference sequence). The CDR3 reads CASSEGTSFYEQYF. The CDR3 DNA is TGTGCCAGCAGTGAAGGGACTAGCTTTTACGAGCAGTACTTC.

This clonotype was picked up many times. The genes are TRBV7-9 and TRBJ2-7; D may correspond to TRBD1 or TRBD2 (5 bases each). This CDR3 comprises 13 residues. From germline, CDR1 is SEHNR and CDR2 FQNEAQ (reference sequence). Deletions cut 5 bases from V and 5 bases from J, with 13 bases between. DNA of the CDR3: TGTGCCAGCAGCATCCGGGACCGAGACGAGCAGTACTTC. Translation: CASSIRDRDEQYF. The full variable domain, with the rest looked up from reference TRBV7-9 and TRBJ2-7, is DTGVSQNPRHKITKRGQNVTFRCDPISEHNRLYWYRQTLGQGPEFLTYFQNEAQLEKSRLLSDRFSAERPKGSFSTLEIQRTEQGDSAMYLCASSIRDRDEQYFGPGTRLTVT.

This clonotype has a count of ten or more. V gene TRBV28 combines with J gene TRBJ2-2; 8 bases are shared with TRBD1. CDR1 is MDHEN and CDR2 is SYDVKM in the germline V gene. With V trimmed by 7 bases and J by 3 bases, 7 bases remained unmatched. CDR3 length: 15 residues. CDR3 in amino acids: CASTQDREDTGELFF. DNA of the CDR3: TGTGCCAGCACCCAGGACAGGGAGGACACCGGGGAGCTGTTTTTT.

There are a few counts of this clonotype. The chain links TRBV10-3 to TRBJ2-3, with D perhaps given as TRBD1 or TRBD2 (5 bases each). V lost 6 bases and J lost 4, with 14 bases in between. This CDR3 comprises 14 residues. In germline, CDR1 is ENHRY, CDR2 SYGVKD. The CDR3 protein is CAISRDPTADTQYF. As DNA, the CDR3 is TGTGCCATCAGCCGGGACCCCACGGCAGATACGCAGTATTTT.

Many counts were recorded for this clonotype. The gene calls are TRBV3-1 and TRBJ2-2; D is unclear. Germline values: CDR1 LGHDT, CDR2 YNNKEL (reference sequence). Trimming removed 0 bases from V and 1 base from J, with 15 bases in between. The CDR3 contains 18 residues. The CDR3 here is CASSQDSRTGLNTGELFF. The CDR3 coding sequence is TGTGCCAGCAGCCAAGATTCCCGGACCGGGCTGAACACCGGGGAGCTGTTTTTT.

This clonotype appeared many times. V gene TRBV2 combines with J gene TRBJ2-1, with D perhaps TRBD1 (6 bases). The CDR3 totals 15 residues. From germline, CDR1 is SNHLY and CDR2 FYNNEI. Between the trimmed V and J ends, which lost 6 bases and 0 bases, there was a span of 12 bases. The CDR3 region is CASRSGDNSYNEQFF. CDR3 in DNA: TGTGCCAGCAGGTCTGGGGACAACTCCTACAATGAGCAGTTCTTC.

This clonotype appeared many times. The V gene is TRBV2, the J gene TRBJ1-6, with D possibly being TRBD1 (6 bases). This CDR3 has 14 amino acids. The V end was cut by 4 bases, the J end by 8 bases, with 12 bases between. Germline CDR1 is SNHLY and CDR2 is FYNNEI. The CDR3 DNA follows: TGTGCCAGCAGTGCGCAGGGGACGGATTCACCCCTCCACTTT. Protein sequence: CASSAQGTDSPLHF.

There are many counts of this clonotype. V is TRBV11-3 and J is TRBJ2-3; D perhaps matches TRBD1 (5 bases). V shed 1 base and J shed 6 bases, with 17 bases lying between them. The CDR3 is 16 residues long. In germline, CDR1 is SGHNT, CDR2 YENEEA. CDR3 residues: CASSLGGKVSLDTQYF. The CDR3 DNA follows: TGTGCCAGCAGCTTAGGGGGCAAAGTTTCATTGGATACGCAGTATTTT.

This clonotype was detected ten times or more. The chain couples TRBV27 to TRBJ2-3; D call uncertain. Deletions cut 3 bases from V and 2 bases from J, with 9 bases between. The germline V gene has CDR1 MNHEY and CDR2 SMNVEV (reference sequence). The CDR3 is 14 amino acids. CDR3 nucleotide sequence: TGTGCCAGCAGTTTTGGTAGGGTCACAGATACGCAGTATTTT. Translated: CASSFGRVTDTQYF.

This clonotype was found once. This rearrangement joins TRBV9 to TRBJ1-2; possible D gene TRBD1, 6 bases. Germline V gene data show CDR1 as SGDLS and CDR2 as YYNGEE. Trimming removed 4 bases from V and 5 bases from J, with 15 bases in between. This CDR3 contains 14 residues. Here the CDR3 reads CASSFGGGNYGYTF. CDR3 bases: TGTGCCAGCAGCTTTGGAGGGGGAAATTATGGCTACACCTTC. The variable domain in full, with the rest retrieved from reference TRBV9 and TRBJ1-2, is DSGVTQTPKHLITATGQRVTLRCSPRSGDLSVYWYQQSLDQGLQFLIQYYNGEERAKGNILERFSAQQFPDLHSELNLSSLELGDSALYFCASSFGGGNYGYTFGSGTRLTVV.

This clonotype was counted ten times or more. V and J are TRBV27 and TRBJ2-1, with 11 bases aligning to TRBD2. Germline-derived CDR1 and CDR2 are MNHEY and SMNVEV (reference sequence). The V segment lost 5 bases and the J segment 2 bases; nucleotides outside the gene matches: 5. CDR3 length: 16 residues. CDR3 sequence: CASSTYSGRAYNEQFF. In DNA, the CDR3 is TGTGCCAGCAGTACCTATAGCGGGAGGGCCTACAATGAGCAGTTCTTC.

Worth noting for this clonotype: Being one base from a much bigger clone, this may be a read error. The chain combines TRBV20-1 with TRBJ2-7; D may be TRBD1 (6 bases). There are 13 residues in the CDR3. Germline V gene data show CDR1 as DFQATT and CDR2 as SNEGSKA (reference sequence). CDR3 protein: CSATRGSEYAQYF. The DNA for the CDR3 is TGCAGTGCTACTAGGGGGAGTGAATACGCGCAGTACTTC.

In this sample, this clonotype turned up many times. This chain joins TRBV2 and TRBJ2-7; TRBD1 agrees at 7 bases. Germline trimming cut 2 bases from V and 6 bases from J; bases unmatched to any gene: 7. The CDR3 runs to 14 residues. Germline CDR1 and CDR2: SNHLY and FYNNEI. CDR3 nucleotide sequence: TGTGCCAGCAGTGAATACGGGACAGCCGGCGAGCAGTACTTC. Protein: CASSEYGTAGEQYF. The variable domain in full, completed from reference TRBV2 and TRBJ2-7, reads EPEVTQTPSHQVTQMGQEVILRCVPISNHLYFYWYRQILGQKVEFLVSFYNNEISEKSEIFDDQFSVERPDGSNFTLKIRSTKLEDSAMYFCASSEYGTAGEQYFGPGTRLTVT.

This clonotype was seen at least ten times. J is TRBJ2-4 and V is TRBV7-8; a possible D gene is TRBD2 (5 bases). The CDR3 runs to 15 residues. Per the germline V gene, CDR1 is SGHVS and CDR2 is FQNEAQ. V was shortened by 4 bases and J by 1 base, with 11 bases between the two germline ends. CDR3 region: CASSSFGEAKNIQYF. In DNA, the CDR3 is TGTGCCAGCAGCTCATTTGGGGAGGCCAAAAACATTCAGTACTTC.

A few counts support this clonotype. This may arise from a read error, as a much more abundant clone is one base away. The J gene is TRBJ1-1, the V gene TRBV11-1; 7 nucleotides line up with TRBD1. CDR1 is SGHAT and CDR2 is FQDESV in the germline V gene (reference sequence). This CDR3 region has 14 residues. V trimming: 5 bases; J trimming: 6 bases; junction bases outside the gene matches: 9. The CDR3 loop is CASSLAGGESEAFF. CDR3 in DNA: TGTGCCAGCAGCCTTGCAGGGGGGGAATCTGAAGCTTTCTTT.

This clonotype came up a few times. The rearrangement uses TRBV19 and TRBJ2-1; 8 bases align to TRBD1. V was clipped by 7 bases and J by 4 bases; unmatched bases: 9. The CDR3 covers 15 residues. The germline V gene encodes CDR1 LNHDA and CDR2 SQIVND (reference sequence). CDR3 loop: CASTPGQGRYNEQFF. Here the CDR3 DNA reads TGTGCCAGTACCCCTGGACAGGGCCGATACAATGAGCAGTTCTTC.

In its sample, this clonotype was seen many times. V and J are TRBV30 and TRBJ2-7; D is ambiguous. Germline-derived CDR1 and CDR2 are GTSNPN and SVGIG (reference sequence). V was clipped by 4 bases and J by 6 bases, with 13 bases between them. This CDR3 contains 12 residues. The DNA of the CDR3 is TGTGCCTGGACGAGTTGGTCAGGCGAGCAGTACTTC. As protein: CAWTSWSGEQYF.

This clonotype was seen ten or more times. This chain's CDR3 is CSARDPELAGRYEQYF. CDR3 nucleotides: TGCAGTGCTAGAGATCCTGAACTAGCGGGGAGATACGAGCAGTACTTC. The chain carries TRBV20-1 and TRBJ2-7; 10 bases fit TRBD2. V shed 0 bases, J shed 4 bases, and the junction held 9 bases outside the gene matches. CDR3 size: 16 residues. The germline V gene encodes CDR1 DFQATT and CDR2 SNEGSKA (reference sequence).

This clonotype was seen at least ten times. CDR3 in DNA: TGTGCCAGCACCGCTCGTACCGGGACTACCTACGAGCAGTACTTC. Its protein product is CASTARTGTTYEQYF. The chain employs TRBV12-3 or TRBV12-4 and TRBJ2-7, with 7 bases matching TRBD2. The CDR3 loop spans 15 amino acids. V was pared by 7 bases and J by 2 bases, with 11 bases of the junction left unmatched.